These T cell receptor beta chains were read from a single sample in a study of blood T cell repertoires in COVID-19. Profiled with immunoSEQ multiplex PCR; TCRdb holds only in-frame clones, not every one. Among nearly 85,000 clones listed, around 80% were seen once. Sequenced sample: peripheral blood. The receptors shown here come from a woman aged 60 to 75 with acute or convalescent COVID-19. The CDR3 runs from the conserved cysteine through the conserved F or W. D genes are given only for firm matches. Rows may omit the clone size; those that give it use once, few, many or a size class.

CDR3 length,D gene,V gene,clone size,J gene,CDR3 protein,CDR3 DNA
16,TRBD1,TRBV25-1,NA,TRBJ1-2,CASSEAGQGRLYGYTF,TGTGCCAGCAGTGAGGCGGGACAGGGACGACTCTATGGCTACACCTTC
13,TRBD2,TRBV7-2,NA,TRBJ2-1,CASRSGGGNEQFF,TGTGCCAGCAGGAGCGGGGGGGGCAATGAGCAGTTCTTC
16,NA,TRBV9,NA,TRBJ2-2,CASSGRDNKRTGELFF,TGTGCCAGCAGCGGCCGGGACAACAAGAGGACCGGGGAGCTGTTTTTT
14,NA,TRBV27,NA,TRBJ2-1,CASGRGSSYNEQFF,TGTGCCAGCGGCAGGGGAAGCTCCTACAATGAGCAGTTCTTC
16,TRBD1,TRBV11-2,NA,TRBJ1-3,CASSPGDRTVGNTIYF,TGTGCCAGCAGCCCGGGGGACAGAACAGTTGGAAACACCATATATTTT
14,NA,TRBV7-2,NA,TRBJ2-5,CASSLIRGGETQYF,TGTGCCAGCAGCTTAATAAGGGGAGGAGAGACCCAGTACTTC
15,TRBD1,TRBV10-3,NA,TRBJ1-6,CAISGDRGYGSPLHF,TGTGCCATCAGTGGAGACAGGGGGTACGGTTCACCCCTCCACTTT
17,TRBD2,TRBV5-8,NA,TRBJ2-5,CASSSPRGDPVQETQYF,TGTGCCAGCAGCTCCCCCCGGGGGGATCCTGTCCAAGAGACCCAGTACTTC
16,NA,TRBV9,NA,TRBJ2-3,CASSVMGGHSTDTQYF,TGTGCCAGCAGCGTAATGGGGGGGCACAGCACAGATACGCAGTATTTT
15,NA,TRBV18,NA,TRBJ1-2,CASSPGLWGLNGYTF,TGTGCCAGCTCACCAGGACTTTGGGGGCTAAATGGCTACACCTTC
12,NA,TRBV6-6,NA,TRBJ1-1,CASSYQMTEAFF,TGTGCCAGCAGTTATCAGATGACTGAAGCTTTCTTT
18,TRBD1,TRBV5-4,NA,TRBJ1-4,CASSSRTGGGIGDEKLFF,TGTGCCAGCAGCTCTCGGACAGGGGGCGGAATTGGGGATGAAAAACTGTTTTTT
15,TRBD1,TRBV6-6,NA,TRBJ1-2,CASSYLRGRGYGYTF,TGTGCCAGCAGTTACCTTAGGGGGCGTGGGTATGGCTACACCTTC
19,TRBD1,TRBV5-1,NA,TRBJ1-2,CASSLTSSGQGAMGFGYTF,TGCGCCAGCAGCTTGACTTCTTCGGGACAGGGGGCAATGGGGTTTGGCTACACCTTC
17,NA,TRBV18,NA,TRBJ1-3,CASSPNWDTSSGNTIYF,TGTGCCAGCTCACCAAACTGGGACACGAGCTCTGGAAACACCATATATTTT
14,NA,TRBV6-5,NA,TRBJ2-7,CASSYSGHSFEQYF,TGTGCCAGCAGTTACTCCGGACACTCCTTCGAGCAGTACTTC
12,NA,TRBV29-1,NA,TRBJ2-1,CSVNVEGNEQFF,TGCAGCGTTAACGTAGAGGGCAATGAGCAGTTCTTC
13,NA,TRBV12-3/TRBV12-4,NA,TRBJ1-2,CASSPPHNYGYTF,TGTGCCAGCAGCCCCCCCCATAACTATGGCTACACCTTC
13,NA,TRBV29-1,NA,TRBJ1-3,CSVEVSLRNTIYF,TGCAGCGTTGAAGTATCTCTGAGGAACACCATATATTTT
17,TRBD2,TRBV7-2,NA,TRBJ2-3,CASSLGLAGGPTDTQYF,TGTGCCAGCAGCTTAGGTTTAGCGGGAGGGCCCACAGATACGCAGTATTTT
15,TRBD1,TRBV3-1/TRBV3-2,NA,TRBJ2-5,CASSQETGALGTQYF,TGTGCCAGCAGCCAAGAGACAGGGGCCCTGGGGACCCAGTACTTC
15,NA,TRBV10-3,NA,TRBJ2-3,CAISETAGYTDTQYF,TGTGCCATCAGTGAAACAGCGGGTTATACAGATACGCAGTATTTT
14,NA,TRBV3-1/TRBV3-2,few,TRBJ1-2,CASSHEGVEGGYTF,TGTGCCAGCAGCCATGAGGGCGTTGAGGGTGGCTACACCTTC
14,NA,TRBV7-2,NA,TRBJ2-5,CASSPLSLVETQYF,TGTGCCAGCAGCCCCCTGTCTCTCGTGGAGACCCAGTACTTC
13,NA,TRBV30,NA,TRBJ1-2,CAWSRPPGWGYTF,TGTGCCTGGAGTCGGCCCCCCGGGTGGGGCTACACCTTC
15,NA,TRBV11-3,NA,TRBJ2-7,CASSIEGGREYEQYF,TGTGCCAGCAGCATAGAGGGTGGGCGCGAGTACGAGCAGTACTTC
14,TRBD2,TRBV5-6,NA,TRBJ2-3,CASSSGLETDTQYF,TGTGCCAGCAGCTCTGGACTAGAAACAGATACGCAGTATTTT
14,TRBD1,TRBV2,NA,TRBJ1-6,CASSRTGANSPLHF,TGTGCCAGCAGTAGGACAGGGGCCAATTCACCCCTCCACTTT
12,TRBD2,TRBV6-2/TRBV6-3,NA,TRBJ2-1,CASSPAGNEQFF,TGTGCCAGCAGCCCAGCGGGGAATGAGCAGTTCTTC
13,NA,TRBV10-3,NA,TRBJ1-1,CAISGQKNTEAFF,TGTGCCATCAGTGGACAGAAGAACACTGAAGCTTTCTTT
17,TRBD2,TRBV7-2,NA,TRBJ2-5,CASSSPLAGDLQETQYF,TGTGCCAGCAGCTCCCCTTTAGCGGGGGACCTCCAAGAGACCCAGTACTTC
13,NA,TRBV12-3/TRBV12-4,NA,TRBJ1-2,CASSPDRFYGYTF,TGTGCCAGCAGTCCCGACAGGTTCTATGGCTACACCTTC
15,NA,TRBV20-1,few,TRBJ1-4,CSASDRMTTNEKLFF,TGCAGTGCTAGTGACAGGATGACAACTAATGAAAAACTGTTTTTT
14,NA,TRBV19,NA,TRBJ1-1,CASSIWGRRTEAFF,TGTGCCAGTAGTATTTGGGGGCGTAGGACTGAAGCTTTCTTT
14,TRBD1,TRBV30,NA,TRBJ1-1,CAWAATGMGTEAFF,TGTGCCTGGGCCGCGACAGGGATGGGCACTGAAGCTTTCTTT
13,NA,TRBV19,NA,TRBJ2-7,CASSIKQGGEQYF,TGTGCCAGTAGTATAAAACAGGGCGGCGAGCAGTACTTC
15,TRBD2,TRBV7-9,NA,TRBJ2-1,CASSSKREGPNEQFF,TGTGCCAGCAGCTCCAAGCGGGAGGGCCCGAATGAGCAGTTCTTC
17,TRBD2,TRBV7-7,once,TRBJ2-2,CASSPEAGGPGTGELFF,TGTGCTAGCAGCCCCGAGGCGGGAGGGCCGGGCACCGGGGAGCTGTTTTTT
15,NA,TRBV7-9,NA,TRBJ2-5,CASSLGLTAGETQYF,TGTGCCAGCAGCTTAGGTCTCACAGCGGGAGAGACCCAGTACTTC
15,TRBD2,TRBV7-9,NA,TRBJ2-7,CASTPSGRALVEQYF,TGTGCCAGCACCCCTAGCGGGAGGGCCCTCGTCGAGCAGTACTTC
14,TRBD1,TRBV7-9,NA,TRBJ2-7,CASSFGTGSLGQYF,TGTGCCAGCAGCTTTGGGACAGGGTCTTTGGGGCAGTACTTC
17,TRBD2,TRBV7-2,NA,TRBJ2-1,CASSSTSTSGGYNEQFF,TGTGCCAGCAGCTCCACCTCAACTAGCGGGGGCTACAATGAGCAGTTCTTC
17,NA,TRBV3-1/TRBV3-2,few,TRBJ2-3,CASSQEWGRTGTDTQYF,TGTGCCAGCAGCCAAGAGTGGGGGAGGACTGGCACAGATACGCAGTATTTT
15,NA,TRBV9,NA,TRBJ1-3,CASSPGVGAGNTIYF,TGTGCCAGCAGCCCAGGGGTGGGGGCTGGAAACACCATATATTTT
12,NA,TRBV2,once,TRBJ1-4,CASSEGAEKLFF,TGTGCCAGCAGTGAGGGGGCCGAAAAACTGTTTTTT
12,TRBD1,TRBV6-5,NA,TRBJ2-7,CASGRGQYEQYF,TGTGCCAGCGGCAGGGGGCAATACGAGCAGTACTTC
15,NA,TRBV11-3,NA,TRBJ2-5,CASSPGLVGQETQYF,TGTGCCAGCAGCCCAGGGTTGGTGGGGCAAGAGACCCAGTACTTC
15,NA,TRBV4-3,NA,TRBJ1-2,CASSQWNGGDYGYTF,TGCGCCAGCAGCCAGTGGAATGGGGGGGACTATGGCTACACCTTC
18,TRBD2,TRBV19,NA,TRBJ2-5,CASSAGLAGATRQETQYF,TGTGCCAGTAGTGCCGGACTAGCGGGGGCAACTAGACAAGAGACCCAGTACTTC
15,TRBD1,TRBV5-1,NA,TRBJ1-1,CASSITGGPSTEAFF,TGCGCCAGCAGCATCACAGGGGGCCCAAGCACTGAAGCTTTCTTT
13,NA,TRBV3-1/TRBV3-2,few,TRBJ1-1,CASSQASGTEAFF,TGTGCCAGCAGCCAAGCTTCGGGAACTGAAGCTTTCTTT